The rows below give T cell receptor beta chains drawn from one sample of a study of cytomegalovirus exposure and HLA in healthy donors. The assay was immunoSEQ multiplex PCR, and TCRdb's table has in-frame clones only and misses some. The sample holds approximately 150,000 clones; roughly 80% are singletons and the top ten take roughly 1.4%. The sample comprised PBMCs. The receptor set was obtained from a man in his fifties in good health and CMV-seropositive. CDR3s include the opening cysteine and the closing phenylalanine or tryptophan. The order of the fields is J gene, V gene, clone size, D gene, CDR3 protein, CDR3 DNA. The D gene is left open where the match is weak. Not all rows give a size; the values are once, few, many and, for expanded clones, a class.

TRBJ1-1,TRBV19,.,.,CASSISGVGEAFF,TGTGCCAGTAGTATATCAGGGGTCGGTGAAGCTTTCTTT
TRBJ1-5,TRBV18,.,TRBD1,CASSPRQGNQPQHF,TGTGCCAGCTCACCACGACAGGGGAATCAGCCCCAGCATTTT
TRBJ2-3,TRBV19,.,TRBD1,CASSSQGQASTDTQYF,TGTGCCAGTAGTAGCCAGGGACAGGCTAGCACAGATACGCAGTATTTT
TRBJ2-2,TRBV30,.,.,CAWDFSGELFF,TGTGCCTGGGACTTTTCCGGGGAGCTGTTTTTT
TRBJ2-1,TRBV7-9,.,TRBD2,CASSGSGRAFYEQFF,TGTGCCAGCAGCGGGAGCGGGAGGGCCTTTTATGAGCAGTTCTTC
TRBJ1-1,TRBV30,.,TRBD1,CAWEGPTGKNTEAFF,TGTGCCTGGGAGGGCCCGACAGGGAAAAACACTGAAGCTTTCTTT
TRBJ2-6,TRBV19,.,TRBD2,CASTMGGAGANVLTF,TGTGCCAGTACCATGGGGGGGGCTGGGGCCAACGTCCTGACTTTC
TRBJ1-5,TRBV28,.,.,CASSRQNNQPQHF,TGTGCCAGCAGCAGACAGAACAATCAGCCCCAGCATTTT
TRBJ1-6,TRBV11-2,.,.,CASSSRGDSPLHF,TGTGCCAGCAGCTCCCGAGGCGATTCACCCCTCCACTTT
TRBJ2-5,TRBV9,.,TRBD2,CASSPRGGQETQYF,TGTGCCAGCAGCCCCCGGGGGGGCCAAGAGACCCAGTACTTC
TRBJ2-1,TRBV5-6,.,.,CASSWDLSSYNEQFF,TGTGCCAGCAGCTGGGACTTGAGCTCCTACAATGAGCAGTTCTTC
TRBJ2-6,TRBV30,.,TRBD1,CAWSVRGRGPDNANVLTF,TGTGCCTGGAGTGTAAGAGGCAGGGGGCCGGATAACGCCAACGTCCTGACTTTC
TRBJ2-7,TRBV11-2,.,.,CASSLAGGRRSYEQYF,TGTGCCAGCAGCTTAGCCGGGGGGCGAAGATCCTACGAGCAGTACTTC
TRBJ2-1,TRBV6-1,.,.,CASSVQYNEQFF,TGTGCCAGCAGTGTACAGTACAATGAGCAGTTCTTC
TRBJ2-3,TRBV7-8,.,.,CASSLGRDTQYF,TGTGCCAGCAGCTTAGGGAGAGATACGCAGTATTTT
TRBJ1-2,TRBV18,few,.,CASSPPAGDYGYTF,TGTGCCAGCTCACCACCGGCAGGGGACTATGGCTACACCTTC
TRBJ2-7,TRBV6-1,.,TRBD1,CATSSTGGFEQYF,TGTGCCACCTCGTCGACAGGGGGCTTCGAGCAGTACTTC
TRBJ2-5,TRBV18,.,TRBD2,CASSPPGLREETQYF,TGTGCCAGCTCACCACCGGGACTAAGGGAAGAGACCCAGTACTTC
TRBJ2-3,TRBV7-2,.,.,CASRYITDTQYF,TGTGCCAGCAGGTATATCACAGATACGCAGTATTTT
TRBJ2-7,TRBV5-4,.,.,CASSLGGGGNYYEQYF,TGTGCCAGCAGCTTGGGGGGCGGTGGAAACTACTACGAGCAGTACTTC
TRBJ2-3,TRBV7-3,.,TRBD1,CASSFRRGPSTDTQYF,TGTGCCAGCAGCTTCCGCAGGGGGCCGAGCACAGATACGCAGTATTTT
TRBJ1-6,TRBV9,once,TRBD1,CASSVGGQWNSPLHF,TGTGCCAGCAGCGTAGGGGGACAGTGGAATTCACCCCTCCACTTT
TRBJ2-3,TRBV6-4,.,.,CASRRQHETDTQYF,TGTGCCAGCAGACGACAGCACGAGACAGATACGCAGTATTTT
TRBJ2-4,TRBV5-4,.,.,CASSFKSSGDIQYF,TGTGCCAGCAGCTTCAAGTCCTCGGGAGACATTCAGTACTTC
TRBJ1-1,TRBV14,once,.,CASSQETVGKAFF,TGTGCCAGCAGCCAAGAGACAGTGGGGAAAGCTTTCTTT
TRBJ2-2,TRBV4-2,.,.,CASSPESREELFF,TGTGCCAGCAGCCCCGAATCCAGGGAAGAGCTGTTTTTT
TRBJ2-7,TRBV5-4,.,TRBD2,CASSLSSSGSYEQYF,TGTGCCAGCAGCTTGTCGTCTAGCGGCTCCTACGAGCAGTACTTC
TRBJ2-5,TRBV2,.,TRBD2,CASSRTSGGYETQYF,TGTGCCAGCAGCCGGACTAGCGGGGGTTACGAGACCCAGTACTTC
TRBJ2-7,TRBV6-1,.,.,CASSDGPDYEQYF,TGTGCCAGCAGTGATGGGCCAGACTACGAGCAGTACTTC
TRBJ2-5,TRBV28,.,TRBD1,CASSPSTGALGGQYF,TGTGCCAGCAGCCCCTCGACAGGGGCCCTCGGAGGGCAGTACTTC
TRBJ1-2,TRBV27,.,.,CASSKGTTGGYTF,TGTGCCAGCAGCAAAGGGACAACGGGAGGCTACACCTTC
TRBJ2-7,TRBV11-2,.,TRBD2,CASSPGGGGGYEQYF,TGTGCCAGCAGCCCCGGCGGTGGCGGGGGGTACGAGCAGTACTTC